These 21 T cell receptor beta chains originate from one sample sequenced in a study of cytomegalovirus exposure and HLA in healthy donors. The PCR was carried out with 60 Vbeta primers and 13 Jbeta primers. TCRdb's copy holds only in-frame clones and misses some; the assay was immunoSEQ multiplex PCR. Here the sample spans approximately 130,000 clones, 70% to 80% being singletons. The sample was PBMCs. These receptors were obtained from a man aged 45 to 65 in good health and CMV-seronegative.

The chain is built from TRBV7-2 and TRBJ2-1, with 14 bases matching TRBD2. Germline-derived CDR1 and CDR2 are SGHTA and FQGNSA. CDR3 length equals 19 residues. V was pared by 3 bases and J by 4 bases, with 11 bases of the junction left unmatched. DNA of the CDR3: TGTGCCAGCAGCTTCACTACCGGGACTAGCGGGAGTTCTTACAATGAGCAGTTCTTC. It is translated as CASSFTTGTSGSSYNEQFF.

The V and J genes are TRBV2 and TRBJ2-5; 12 bases map to TRBD1. The CDR3 is made up of 14 amino acids. Trimming at V came to 7 bases and at J to 5 bases, leaving 5 bases not matched to a gene. Germline V gene lookup returns CDR1 SNHLY and CDR2 FYNNEI. CDR3 sequence (DNA): TGTGCCAGCATCTCCGGGACAGGGGGCGAGACCCAGTACTTC. This codes for CASISGTGGETQYF.

The chain joins TRBV2 to TRBJ2-2, with D perhaps TRBD2 (6 bases). Between the trimmed V and J ends, which lost 9 bases and 0 bases, there was a span of 11 bases. From germline, CDR1 is SNHLY and CDR2 FYNNEI. The CDR3 has 14 residues. Here the CDR3 DNA reads TGTGCCAGGCGGGACGCCGCGAACACCGGGGAGCTGTTTTTT. Its protein product is CARRDAANTGELFF.

This chain links TRBV7-8 with TRBJ1-5, with 9 bases aligning to TRBD1. This CDR3 is built from 15 residues. V was clipped by 5 bases and J by 7 bases; unmatched bases: 9. The V gene's germline CDR1 is SGHVS and CDR2 FQNEAQ. The CDR3 here is CASSHRTGAGQPQHF. The CDR3 nucleotides are TGTGCCAGCAGCCACCGGACAGGGGCAGGCCAGCCCCAGCATTTT. Drawing the rest from reference TRBV7-8 and TRBJ1-5, the complete variable domain is GAGVSQSPRYKVAKRGQDVALRCDPISGHVSLFWYQQALGQGPEFLTYFQNEAQLDKSGLPSDRFFAERPEGSVSTLKIQRTQQEDSAVYLCASSHRTGAGQPQHFGDGTRLSIL.

The chain has TRBV6-1 and TRBJ1-5, with D possibly TRBD1 on 6 matching bases. The CDR3 sequence is 13 residues long. Per germline, CDR1 MNHNS and CDR2 SASEGT. Trimming removed 5 bases at V and 4 bases at J, with 9 bases between. In DNA form, the CDR3 reads TGTGCCAGCAGTTCCAGGGGTAATCAGCCCCAGCATTTT. It codes for CASSSRGNQPQHF.

CDR3 region: CASSGQTSGRIYEQYF. The DNA of the CDR3 is TGTGCCAGCAGCGGACAAACTAGCGGGAGGATCTACGAGCAGTACTTC. The genes are TRBV7-8 and TRBJ2-7; 12 bases match TRBD2. Germline CDR1 SGHVS, CDR2 FQNEAQ. The CDR3 has 16 amino acids. V shed 5 bases and J 3 bases; nucleotides not matched to a gene: 8.

The chain employs TRBV7-9 and TRBJ2-7; D is uncertain. This CDR3 spans 15 amino acids. Trimming left V 1 base short and J 2 bases short, with 12 bases between. CDR1 is SEHNR and CDR2 is FQNEAQ in the germline V gene (reference sequence). The CDR3, as DNA: TGTGCCAGCAGCTTAGGAGGAACTGCCACCTACGAGCAGTACTTC. Translated, it gives CASSLGGTATYEQYF. The entire variable domain, with the rest obtained from reference TRBV7-9 and TRBJ2-7, is as follows: DTGVSQNPRHKITKRGQNVTFRCDPISEHNRLYWYRQTLGQGPEFLTYFQNEAQLEKSRLLSDRFSAERPKGSFSTLEIQRTEQGDSAMYLCASSLGGTATYEQYFGPGTRLTVT.

This clone was detected a few times. This chain uses TRBV6-1 with TRBJ2-3; 8 nucleotides agree with TRBD2. CDR3 length: 15 amino acids. The germline CDR1 and CDR2 sequences are MNHNS and SASEGT. The junction had 7 bases not matched to a gene; V was cut back by 3 bases and J by 5 bases. CDR3: CASSEGLVGVDTQYF. The DNA for the CDR3 is TGTGCCAGCAGTGAGGGACTAGTTGGGGTAGATACGCAGTATTTT.

The chain employs TRBV9 and TRBJ2-2; the D gene is possibly TRBD2 (6 bases). The CDR3 is 15 residues long. CDR1 and CDR2 from the germline V gene are SGDLS and YYNGEE. V was clipped by 0 bases and J by 5 bases, with 11 bases between them. Here the CDR3 reads CASSVAGGGTGELFF. The DNA of the CDR3 is TGTGCCAGCAGCGTAGCTGGTGGAGGGACCGGGGAGCTGTTTTTT.

This chain links TRBV5-1 with TRBJ2-4, with TRBD2 identical over 10 bases. The CDR3 totals 17 residues. V was pared by 5 bases and J by 0 bases, with 8 bases of the junction left unmatched. CDR1 SGHRS and CDR2 YFSETQ come from the germline V gene. This CDR3 reads CASSRSGTSEAKNIQYF. CDR3 bases: TGCGCCAGCAGTAGGAGTGGGACTAGCGAAGCCAAAAACATTCAGTACTTC. Supplemented by reference TRBV5-1 and TRBJ2-4, the full variable domain reads KAGVTQTPRYLIKTRGQQVTLSCSPISGHRSVSWYQQTPGQGLQFLFEYFSETQRNKGNFPGRFSGRQFSNSRSEMNVSTLELGDSALYLCASSRSGTSEAKNIQYFGAGTRLSVL.

The V and J genes are TRBV7-2 and TRBJ1-1; 7 nucleotides match TRBD1. The ends lost 1 base at V and 4 bases at J; junction bases unmatched: 9. The germline gives CDR1 SGHTA, CDR2 FQGNSA. The CDR3 is 16 amino acids. The CDR3 DNA reads as TGTGCCAGCAGCTTAGGGCAGGGGGTTGGAATCACTGAAGCTTTCTTT. Its protein is CASSLGQGVGITEAFF. The full variable domain, with the rest looked up from reference TRBV7-2 and TRBJ1-1, is GAGVSQSPSNKVTEKGKDVELRCDPISGHTALYWYRQSLGQGLEFLIYFQGNSAPDKSGLPSDRFSAERTGGSVSTLTIQRTQQEDSAVYLCASSLGQGVGITEAFFGQGTRLTVV.

The gene calls are TRBV5-4 and TRBJ2-2, with 7 bases matching TRBD2. V shed 0 bases, J shed 4 bases, and the junction held 12 bases outside the gene matches. The germline CDR1 and CDR2 sequences are SGHNT and YYREEE (reference sequence). The length of the CDR3 is 18 residues. The CDR3 DNA sequence: TGTGCCAGCAGCTTGGACGGGTGGGCGGGAGACGTCACCGGGGAGCTGTTTTTT. Residues: CASSLDGWAGDVTGELFF.

This clone was observed a few times. The genes are TRBV28 and TRBJ1-5; TRBD1 matches at 8 bases. The germline V gene encodes CDR1 MDHEN and CDR2 SYDVKM. J was trimmed by 3 bases and V by 6 bases; bases with no gene match: 13. The CDR3 is made up of 17 amino acids. CDR3 protein: CASSDSSGDRHNQPQHF. The CDR3 DNA reads TGTGCCAGCAGCGATTCAAGTGGGGACAGGCACAATCAGCCCCAGCATTTT. Full variable domain (remainder filled in from reference TRBV28 and TRBJ1-5): DVKVTQSSRYLVKRTGEKVFLECVQDMDHENMFWYRQDPGLGLRLIYFSYDVKMKEKGDIPEGYSVSREKKERFSLILESASTNQTSMYLCASSDSSGDRHNQPQHFGDGTRLSIL.

The J gene is TRBJ2-5, the V gene TRBV2; 10 nucleotides line up with TRBD2. The CDR3 extends over 15 amino acids. The V segment lost 5 bases and the J segment 4 bases; nucleotides outside the gene matches: 7. Germline CDR1 reads SNHLY; CDR2 reads FYNNEI. The CDR3 sequence: CASSTSGMSAETQYF. The DNA of the CDR3 is TGTGCCAGCAGTACTAGCGGGATGTCGGCAGAGACCCAGTACTTC.

V and J are TRBV5-6 and TRBJ1-1, with 9 nucleotides matching TRBD1. V shed 3 bases, J shed 7 bases, and the junction held 1 base outside the gene matches. Looked up from germline, CDR1 is SGHDT and CDR2 is YYEEEE. The CDR3 is 12 residues long. CDR3 DNA: TGTGCCAGCAGCTGGGACAGGGATGAAGCTTTCTTT. It specifies CASSWDRDEAFF.

This chain uses TRBV2 with TRBJ2-2; 7 bases align to TRBD1. Germline loops: CDR1 SNHLY, CDR2 FYNNEI. CDR3 size: 14 residues. The trim removed 5 bases at V and 6 bases at J, leaving 6 bases unmatched. CDR3 nucleotides: TGTGCCAGCAGTCCGTCGGGACAGCCCGGGGAGCTGTTTTTT. It codes for CASSPSGQPGELFF.

The chain links TRBV5-1 to TRBJ2-3; weak D call: TRBD2 (7 bases). Trimming removed 5 bases from V and 3 bases from J, with 22 bases in between. CDR1 and CDR2 (germline): SGHRS, YFSETQ. The CDR3 length is 17 residues. The CDR3 DNA is TGCGCCAGCAGGGGGGCAAGAAGCGGGACGGGGACAGATACGCAGTATTTT. This sequence encodes CASRGARSGTGTDTQYF.

J is TRBJ2-1 and V is TRBV4-1; the match to TRBD2 covers 16 bases. The CDR3 has 19 amino acids. Looked up from germline, CDR1 is MGHRA and CDR2 is YSYEKL. V lost 0 bases and J lost 12; bases outside the gene matches: 14. CDR3 sequence: CASSQETGLAGGPGKGQFF. The CDR3 DNA sequence: TGCGCCAGCAGCCAAGAGACGGGACTAGCGGGAGGGCCAGGCAAAGGGCAGTTCTTC.

This clone came up a few times. The rearrangement links TRBV6-6 to TRBJ2-3; TRBD1 agrees at 10 bases. The junction had 9 bases not matched to a gene; V was cut back by 5 bases and J by 4 bases. Per the germline V gene, CDR1 is MNHNY and CDR2 is SVGAGI (reference sequence). The CDR3 is 16 amino acids. The CDR3 sequence: CASSNRQGADSDTQYF. For the CDR3, the DNA is TGTGCCAGCAGTAACCGACAGGGGGCAGACTCAGATACGCAGTATTTT.

The gene calls are TRBV27 and TRBJ1-1, with D possibly TRBD1 on 5 matching bases. CDR1 is MNHEY, CDR2 SMNVEV, per germline (reference sequence). The CDR3 has 14 amino acids. Trimming removed 2 bases at V and 2 bases at J, with 9 bases between. The CDR3 reads CASSLLQANTEAFF. For the CDR3, the DNA is TGTGCCAGCAGTTTACTACAGGCCAACACTGAAGCTTTCTTT.

This sequence joins TRBV19 and TRBJ1-1, with TRBD1 identical over 8 bases. The CDR3 totals 13 residues. CDR1 and CDR2 (germline): LNHDA, SQIVND (reference sequence). V lost 8 bases and J lost 3; bases outside the gene matches: 5. The CDR3 is CASQGAGDTEAFF. In DNA, the CDR3 is TGTGCCAGTCAGGGGGCCGGGGACACTGAAGCTTTCTTT.